Presented here are 32 T cell receptor beta chains from one specimen sequenced in a study of Graves' ophthalmopathy and Graves' hyperthyroidism. As the template, RNA transcripts were used to amplify TCR beta CDR3 regions. HTBI primers were used in a first-round RT-PCR, which preceded a second-round multiplex PCR. TCRdb reanalysed the multiplex PCR reads using MiXCR and keeps one entry per CDR3 protein. The sample records 300,000 to 400,000 distinct CDR3 sequences, 17% being singletons. The sample taken for sequencing was peripheral blood. The source of these receptors is an adult man with Graves' ophthalmopathy.

This clonotype appeared many times. The gene calls are TRBV5-1 and TRBJ2-7; D possibly corresponds to TRBD1 (6 bases). The V end lost 4 bases, the J end lost 3 bases, and 17 bases lay between the germline ends. This CDR3 region has 15 residues. Germline V gene data show CDR1 as SGHRS and CDR2 as YFSETQ. The CDR3 sequence is CASSLRDTKHYEQYF. In DNA, the CDR3 is TGCGCCAGCAGCCTCCGGGACACAAAGCACTACGAGCAGTACTTC.

This clonotype was counted ten times or more. The rearrangement uses TRBV2 and TRBJ1-1, with D possibly matching TRBD1 (6 bases). The V gene's germline CDR1 is SNHLY and CDR2 FYNNEI. The CDR3 has 14 amino acids. Trimming cost V 5 bases and J 8 bases, with 18 bases left between them. The CDR3 region has the DNA TGTGCCAGCAGTTCCTTCAGGGACATCGGGGAAGCTTTCTTT. This codes for CASSSFRDIGEAFF. Full variable domain (missing parts from reference TRBV2 and TRBJ1-1): EPEVTQTPSHQVTQMGQEVILRCVPISNHLYFYWYRQILGQKVEFLVSFYNNEISEKSEIFDDQFSVERPDGSNFTLKIRSTKLEDSAMYFCASSSFRDIGEAFFGQGTRLTVV.

Many counts were recorded for this clonotype. The V and J genes are TRBV15 and TRBJ1-1; TRBD1 might be the D (6 bases). The CDR3 length is 12 residues. The germline V gene has CDR1 LNHNV and CDR2 YYDKDF (reference sequence). V was pared by 6 bases and J by 7 bases, with 12 bases between. The CDR3 region is CATSLGASEAFF. CDR3 coding DNA: TGTGCCACCAGTTTGGGGGCGAGTGAAGCTTTCTTT.

This chain joins TRBV2 and TRBJ2-2, with TRBD1 matching over 8 bases. Germline V gene data show CDR1 as SNHLY and CDR2 as FYNNEI. V gave up 2 bases and J gave up 3 bases; unmatched junction bases: 5. CDR3 length equals 16 residues. As DNA, the CDR3 is TGTGCCAGCAGTGAAATTCAGGGGGCCTACACCGGGGAGCTGTTTTTT. Protein sequence: CASSEIQGAYTGELFF.

This clonotype was detected many times. The gene calls are TRBV4-2 and TRBJ2-5; no clear D. The CDR3 is made up of 10 amino acids. V lost 3 bases and J 6 bases, leaving 2 bases between the germline ends. Germline V CDR1 and CDR2: LGHNA, YNFKEQ. The CDR3, as DNA: TGTGCCAGCAGCCAGCAGACCCAGTACTTC. It encodes CASSQQTQYF.

This clonotype has ten or more counts. The chain combines TRBV28 with TRBJ1-5; 10 nucleotides agree with TRBD1. V shed 6 bases and J 3 bases; nucleotides not matched to a gene: 5. CDR1 MDHEN and CDR2 SYDVKM come from the germline V gene. This CDR3 spans 15 amino acids. The CDR3 region has the DNA TGTGCCAGCAGACGACAGGGGGCGAACAATCAGCCCCAGCATTTT. This translates into CASRRQGANNQPQHF. Drawing the rest from reference TRBV28 and TRBJ1-5, the complete variable domain is DVKVTQSSRYLVKRTGEKVFLECVQDMDHENMFWYRQDPGLGLRLIYFSYDVKMKEKGDIPEGYSVSREKKERFSLILESASTNQTSMYLCASRRQGANNQPQHFGDGTRLSIL.

This clonotype was recorded many times. The chain links TRBV12-5 to TRBJ1-2; D gene uncertain. The CDR3 contains 13 residues. Trimming left V 7 bases short and J 3 bases short, with 12 bases between. The V gene's germline CDR1 is LGHNT and CDR2 FRNRAP. In DNA, the CDR3 is TGTGCTAGTGCCCCGGGATCCTACTATGGCTACACCTTC. This sequence encodes CASAPGSYYGYTF.

The table lists this clonotype with many counts. The rearrangement links TRBV6-2 or TRBV6-3 to TRBJ2-5; TRBD2 agrees at 8 bases. Germline assignment: CDR1 MNHEY and CDR2 SVGEGT. V dropped 4 bases and J dropped 5; count of bases not matched to a gene: 6. The CDR3 consists of 14 residues. CDR3 sequence: CASSWTSMWETQYF. The CDR3 nucleotides read TGTGCCAGCAGTTGGACTAGCATGTGGGAGACCCAGTACTTC.

Comment on this clonotype: Germline is not matched at one junction end, which may reflect a read error. The V and J genes are TRBV6-5 and TRBJ2-5, with TRBD2 matching over 7 bases. The germline V gene encodes CDR1 MNHEY and CDR2 SVGAGI. The CDR3 is 15 residues long. CDR3 amino acids: CASSFLLAEQVTQYF. In nucleotides, the CDR3 is TGTGCCAGCAGTTTCCTCCTAGCGGAACAAGTGACCCAGTACTTC.

Notes on this clonotype: Given a much more abundant clone one base away, this may be a read error. The rearrangement joins TRBV5-1 to TRBJ2-7; D gene ambiguous. Trimming cost V 5 bases and J 2 bases, with 17 bases left between them. The CDR3 length is 15 residues. The germline gives CDR1 SGHRS, CDR2 YFSETQ. The CDR3 is CASRGGVTPAYEQYF. CDR3 nucleotides: TGCGCCAGCAGGGGTGGTGTCACCCCGGCCTACGAGCAGTACTTC.

This clonotype was seen many times. V is TRBV6-5 and J is TRBJ2-7, with D perhaps TRBD1 or TRBD2 (5 bases each). Trimming shortened V by 4 bases and J by 7 bases, and 17 bases separated the two germline ends. CDR1 MNHEY and CDR2 SVGAGI come from the germline V gene. The CDR3 has 14 residues. The CDR3 sequence: CASSSRGRWGEQYF. As DNA, the CDR3 is TGTGCCAGCAGTTCAAGGGGACGTTGGGGGGAGCAGTACTTC.

This clonotype occurred a few times. The chain links TRBV25-1 to TRBJ1-1, with D possibly matching TRBD1 (6 bases). V lost 4 bases, J lost 1 base, and 10 bases lay in between. The CDR3 sequence is 14 residues long. Per germline, CDR1 MGHDK and CDR2 SYGVNS. The CDR3 DNA follows: TGTGCCAGCAGTGTCCAGGGGTCGAACACTGAAGCTTTCTTT. This translates into CASSVQGSNTEAFF.

This clonotype was observed many times. V usage is TRBV2 and J usage is TRBJ2-5; possibly TRBD2 for D (6 bases). Per germline, CDR1 SNHLY and CDR2 FYNNEI. This CDR3 comprises 14 residues. The germline V and J ends were trimmed by 4 bases and 3 bases, with 12 bases remaining between them. The DNA for the CDR3 is TGTGCCAGCAGTGCTAGCGCCAGAAAAGAGACCCAGTACTTC. Its translation is CASSASARKETQYF.

This clonotype was observed at least ten times. This chain joins TRBV20-1 and TRBJ1-5, with D uncertain. Germline V gene sequence: CDR1 DFQATT, CDR2 SNEGSKA (reference sequence). The CDR3 covers 14 residues. For the CDR3, the DNA is TGCAGCGCTTTAGAGGCGGATGCAAATCAGCCCCAGCATTTT. This codes for CSALEADANQPQHF.

As regards this clonotype: One end of the junction fails to match germline, which may point to a read error. The chain combines TRBV6-1 with TRBJ1-5; 7 nucleotides match TRBD1. This CDR3 is built from 12 residues. In germline, CDR1 is MNHNS, CDR2 SASEGT. The CDR3 DNA sequence: TGTGCCAGCATACAGGGGATTCAGCCCCAGCGTTTT. Translation gives CASIQGIQPQRF.

This clonotype was observed at least ten times. This rearrangement joins TRBV28 to TRBJ2-2; 14 nucleotides match TRBD2. The germline CDR1 and CDR2 sequences are MDHEN and SYDVKM. The CDR3 runs 20 residues. J gave up 5 bases and V 1 base, and 12 bases lay outside the gene matches. Here the CDR3 reads CASSLLGTSGSTVGTGELFF. CDR3 bases: TGTGCCAGCAGTTTATTAGGGACTAGCGGGAGCACGGTGGGAACCGGGGAGCTGTTTTTT.

At least ten counts were recorded for this clonotype. The chain carries TRBV7-9 and TRBJ1-1; D unclear. Germline V CDR1 and CDR2: SEHNR, FQNEAQ (reference sequence). The V and J ends lost 0 bases and 7 bases respectively, with 9 bases between them. This CDR3 contains 13 residues. The CDR3 protein is CASSLARGFEAFF. In DNA, the CDR3 is TGTGCCAGCAGCTTAGCTCGCGGATTTGAAGCTTTCTTT.

This clonotype was seen only a few times. Mismatch with germline at one junction end may stem from a read error. This chain connects TRBV6-1 to TRBJ1-5; TRBD1 matches at 7 bases. The CDR3 spans 13 residues. CDR1 and CDR2 (germline): MNHNS, SASEGT. The CDR3 protein is CASSETGNQPQPF. The CDR3 coding sequence is TGTGCCAGCAGTGAGACAGGGAATCAGCCCCAGCCTTTT.

In this sample, this clonotype turned up many times. The chain uses TRBV12-3 or TRBV12-4 and TRBJ1-5; 7 positions match TRBD1. The V and J ends lost 5 bases and 0 bases, in that order; junction bases with no gene match: 7. The CDR3 extends over 16 amino acids. The CDR3 sequence: CASSRGTEYSNQPQHF. The CDR3 DNA is TGTGCCAGCAGTAGAGGGACAGAGTATAGCAATCAGCCCCAGCATTTT.

This clonotype has at least ten counts. V and J are TRBV6-1 and TRBJ1-2; 10 nucleotides agree with TRBD1. Germline V lookup: CDR1 MNHNS, CDR2 SASEGT. J was trimmed by 4 bases and V by 6 bases; bases with no gene match: 2. The CDR3 extends over 13 amino acids. CDR3 residues: CASRRDRGYGYTF. CDR3 sequence (DNA): TGTGCCAGCAGAAGGGACAGGGGCTATGGCTACACCTTC.

This clonotype was seen only a few times. The CDR3 bases are TGTGCCAGCAGCCAAGGGTGGACGATGAACACCGGGGAGCTGTTTTTT. Encoded protein: CASSQGWTMNTGELFF. V gene TRBV3-1 combines with J gene TRBJ2-2; D uncertain. The germline CDR1 and CDR2 sequences are LGHDT and YNNKEL (reference sequence). V lost 1 base, J lost 1 base, and 10 bases lay in between. The CDR3 is 16 residues long.

This clonotype was found many times. The V gene is TRBV6-2 or TRBV6-3, the J gene TRBJ1-1, with a possible D match to TRBD1 (5 bases). The CDR3 is 12 residues long. Germline CDR1 MNHEY, CDR2 SVGEGT. Trimming shortened V by 6 bases and J by 5 bases, and 10 bases separated the two germline ends. In nucleotides, the CDR3 is TGTGCCAGCAGGGGACCGAGGACTGAAGCTTTCTTT. It specifies CASRGPRTEAFF.

This clonotype was counted ten times or more. V gene TRBV7-8 combines with J gene TRBJ2-5, with 8 bases lining up with TRBD2. The CDR3 runs to 17 residues. CDR1 and CDR2 from the germline V gene are SGHVS and FQNEAQ. V was pared by 1 base and J by 2 bases, with 9 bases of the junction left unmatched. CDR3 bases: TGTGCCAGCAGCTTAGAATTTGCGGGGGGTACTCAAGAGACCCAGTACTTC. Its protein is CASSLEFAGGTQETQYF.

This clonotype has ten or more counts. V and J are TRBV7-9 and TRBJ2-5; D tentatively fits TRBD1 or TRBD2 (5 bases each). V lost 4 bases to trimming and J lost 5 bases, with 20 bases between them. The CDR3 has 16 residues. The germline V gene encodes CDR1 SEHNR and CDR2 FQNEAQ (reference sequence). The CDR3 nucleotides read TGTGCCAGCAGCTCAAGAGGGACGGATCCCGGGGAGACCCAGTACTTC. This gives the protein CASSSRGTDPGETQYF.

This clonotype has ten or more counts. The rearrangement joins TRBV14 to TRBJ1-1, with 7 positions matching TRBD1. Trimming at V came to 3 bases and at J to 6 bases, leaving 7 bases not matched to a gene. Germline CDR1 is SGHDN and CDR2 is FVKESK. The CDR3 contains 14 residues. In DNA form, the CDR3 reads TGTGCCAGCAGCCACCTGACAGGGATGCCTGAAGCTTTCTTT. This codes for CASSHLTGMPEAFF.

The table lists this clonotype with many counts. V usage is TRBV28 and J usage is TRBJ1-5; the D gene is possibly TRBD1 (5 bases). V dropped 1 base and J dropped 6 bases, with 10 bases sitting between them. Looked up from germline, CDR1 is MDHEN and CDR2 is SYDVKM. CDR3 size: 14 residues. The CDR3 protein is CASSLYGGSQPQHF. In nucleotides, the CDR3 is TGTGCCAGCAGTTTATACGGGGGTAGTCAGCCCCAGCATTTT.

This clonotype was observed many times. The chain recombines TRBV7-2 with TRBJ2-2, with 13 bases aligning to TRBD2. CDR3 length: 19 residues. Germline V gene data show CDR1 as SGHTA and CDR2 as FQGNSA. Trimming at V came to 3 bases and at J to 0 bases, leaving 7 bases not matched to a gene. The CDR3 DNA follows: TGTGCCAGCAGCTTTCCGCGACTAGCGGGGGGTACGAACACCGGGGAGCTGTTTTTT. It is translated as CASSFPRLAGGTNTGELFF.

This clonotype has ten or more counts. DNA of the CDR3: TGCAGCGTTGGATCGCAGTACACTGAAGCTTTCTTT. Translating gives CSVGSQYTEAFF. The V and J genes are TRBV29-1 and TRBJ1-1; D is unclear. Trimming removed 4 bases from V and 3 bases from J, with 9 bases in between. CDR1 and CDR2 from the germline V gene are SQVTM and ANQGSEA. This CDR3 spans 12 amino acids. Full variable domain (outside the CDR3, taken from reference TRBV29-1 and TRBJ1-1): SAVISQKPSRDICQRGTSLTIQCQVDSQVTMMFWYRQQPGQSLTLIATANQGSEATYESGFVIDKFPISRPNLTFSTLTVSNMSPEDSSIYLCSVGSQYTEAFFGQGTRLTVV.

This clonotype was seen ten or more times. This chain uses TRBV12-3 or TRBV12-4 with TRBJ2-7, with D unclear. This CDR3 comprises 14 residues. V shed 3 bases and J shed 2 bases, with 11 bases lying between them. The CDR3 DNA is TGTGCCAGCAGTTTGAAGGCAGGCGCCTACGAGCAGTACTTC. Translated, it gives CASSLKAGAYEQYF.

There are many counts of this clonotype. V and J are TRBV27 and TRBJ2-7; D remains ambiguous. This CDR3 comprises 16 residues. The germline V gene encodes CDR1 MNHEY and CDR2 SMNVEV (reference sequence). The V and J ends lost 2 bases and 2 bases respectively, with 16 bases between them. The CDR3 loop is CASSLSLQFTAYEQYF. In DNA, the CDR3 is TGTGCCAGCAGTTTAAGTCTTCAGTTCACCGCCTACGAGCAGTACTTC.

This clonotype was counted at least ten times. The chain joins TRBV2 to TRBJ1-5; 7 nucleotides agree with TRBD1. Trimming took 6 bases from V and 4 from J; bases not matched to a gene: 9. The CDR3 totals 15 residues. The germline gives CDR1 SNHLY, CDR2 FYNNEI. The CDR3 nucleotides are TGTGCCAGCAGCATCCAGGGGGTTATTAATCAGCCCCAGCATTTT. As protein: CASSIQGVINQPQHF.

This clonotype has a handful of counts. Compared with germline, one end of the junction differs, possibly owing to a read error. This chain connects TRBV28 to TRBJ1-1; 9 positions agree with TRBD1. The CDR3 totals 17 residues. CDR1 is MDHEN and CDR2 is SYDVKM in the germline V gene. The CDR3 DNA follows: TGTGCCAGCAGTTTTCACAGGGGGCCCTCAGTGAACGCTGAAGCTTTCTTT. Translation: CASSFHRGPSVNAEAFF.